This entry lists 32 T cell receptor beta chains sequenced from one sample in a study of monozygotic twins with cystic fibrosis. This table comes from immunoSEQ multiplex PCR, and its TCRdb copy is limited to in-frame clones, with some not included. Of some 26,000 clones in the sample, more than 85% are singletons; the top ten hold under 0.3%. The sample comprised blood. All receptors come from a girl aged 2-9 years with cystic fibrosis.

The J gene is TRBJ2-3, the V gene TRBV28; perhaps TRBD1 as D (7 bases). This CDR3 has 15 residues. CDR1 and CDR2 from the germline V gene are MDHEN and SYDVKM. V was pared by 6 bases and J by 2 bases, with 15 bases between. The CDR3 coding sequence is TGTGCCAGCAGGGGGGGACAGTGGACCACAGATACGCAGTATTTT. Translating it yields CASRGGQWTTDTQYF.

Here the CDR3 DNA reads TGTGCCAGCAGCCCGGACAGGTCCTACAATGAGCAGTTCTTC. It is translated as CASSPDRSYNEQFF. This chain uses TRBV5-4 with TRBJ2-1; the match to TRBD1 covers 7 bases. Per the germline V gene, CDR1 is SGHNT and CDR2 is YYREEE (reference sequence). This CDR3 region has 14 residues. The J segment lost 1 base and the V segment lost 4 bases, leaving 2 bases of the junction unmatched.

The rearrangement joins TRBV30 to TRBJ1-2, with D unclear. Trimming left V 3 bases short and J 4 bases short, with 12 bases between. The CDR3 length is 13 residues. Germline V CDR1 and CDR2: GTSNPN, SVGIG (reference sequence). DNA for the CDR3: TGTGCCTGGAGCCCGACGGAAAGCTATGGCTACACCTTC. Protein product: CAWSPTESYGYTF.

This chain connects TRBV5-6 to TRBJ2-3; TRBD2 is a possible D gene (5 bases). Trimming removed 0 bases at V and 0 bases at J, with 11 bases between. CDR1 and CDR2 (germline): SGHDT, YYEEEE. This CDR3 has 16 amino acids. CDR3 loop: CASSLGGGLSTDTQYF. The DNA of the CDR3 is TGTGCCAGCAGCTTGGGTGGCGGGCTTAGCACAGATACGCAGTATTTT.

The chain links TRBV7-2 to TRBJ1-2; a possible D gene is TRBD1 (5 bases). V lost 4 bases and J 4 bases, leaving 10 bases between the germline ends. CDR1 and CDR2 from the germline V gene are SGHTA and FQGNSA. CDR3 length: 13 amino acids. As DNA, the CDR3 is TGTGCCAGCAGCTCTCGGGACTTCTATGGCTACACCTTC. This gives the protein CASSSRDFYGYTF. The whole variable domain, remainder taken from reference TRBV7-2 and TRBJ1-2, is GAGVSQSPSNKVTEKGKDVELRCDPISGHTALYWYRQSLGQGLEFLIYFQGNSAPDKSGLPSDRFSAERTGGSVSTLTIQRTQQEDSAVYLCASSSRDFYGYTFGSGTRLTVV.

The chain has TRBV6-6 and TRBJ2-5; 13 bases agree with TRBD2. Germline V gene lookup returns CDR1 MNHNY and CDR2 SVGAGI (reference sequence). The CDR3 spans 16 residues. V dropped 5 bases and J dropped 1; count of bases not matched to a gene: 4. CDR3 region: CASSPGLAGVQETQYF. The CDR3 DNA reads TGTGCCAGCAGTCCCGGACTAGCGGGGGTCCAAGAGACCCAGTACTTC.

J is TRBJ1-2 and V is TRBV9; 8 bases line up with TRBD1. Germline CDR1 and CDR2: SGDLS and YYNGEE. J gave up 7 bases and V 3 bases, and 5 bases lay outside the gene matches. This CDR3 contains 13 residues. The CDR3 protein is CASSEYGTGGYTF. For the CDR3, the DNA is TGTGCCAGCAGCGAATATGGGACAGGTGGCTACACCTTC.

V gene TRBV9 combines with J gene TRBJ2-3; maybe TRBD1 (5 bases). The CDR3 runs 16 residues. The germline V gene encodes CDR1 SGDLS and CDR2 YYNGEE. Trimming left V 0 bases short and J 2 bases short, with 13 bases between. Written as DNA, the CDR3 is TGTGCCAGCAGCGTAGACAGGTTCCCCTCCACAGATACGCAGTATTTT. Translating it yields CASSVDRFPSTDTQYF.

The V call is TRBV18, the J call TRBJ2-7, with D perhaps matching TRBD1 (6 bases). Per germline, CDR1 KGHSH and CDR2 LQKENI. V lost 4 bases to trimming and J lost 6 bases, with 10 bases between them. The CDR3 has 12 residues. The DNA of the CDR3 is TGTGCCAGCTCACAAGGACAGTCCGAGCAGTACTTC. Its protein product is CASSQGQSEQYF.

This clone was counted between two and nine times. The chain employs TRBV5-8 and TRBJ1-2, with D hard to call. The germline CDR1 and CDR2 sequences are SGHTS and YDEGEE. V lost 5 bases and J 3 bases, leaving 20 bases between the germline ends. The CDR3 spans 16 residues. The CDR3: CASSTPVLYVHYGYTF. The CDR3 DNA sequence: TGTGCCAGCAGTACTCCTGTCTTATACGTCCACTATGGCTACACCTTC.

The V call is TRBV5-6, the J call TRBJ2-7, with 8 bases aligning to TRBD1. Germline V gene sequence: CDR1 SGHDT, CDR2 YYEEEE. With 6 bases clipped from V and 3 bases from J, the junction kept 11 bases outside the gene matches. CDR3 length equals 15 residues. CDR3 amino acids: CASTHLAGGIYEQYF. CDR3 coding DNA: TGTGCCAGCACGCACCTCGCAGGGGGCATCTACGAGCAGTACTTC. The variable domain in full, completed from reference TRBV5-6 and TRBJ2-7, reads DAGVTQSPTHLIKTRGQQVTLRCSPKSGHDTVSWYQQALGQGPQFIFQYYEEEERQRGNFPDRFSGHQFPNYSSELNVNALLLGDSALYLCASTHLAGGIYEQYFGPGTRLTVT.

This rearrangement joins TRBV2 to TRBJ1-5; the match to TRBD1 covers 7 bases. Trimming took 4 bases from V and 6 from J; bases not matched to a gene: 6. Germline CDR1 SNHLY, CDR2 FYNNEI. The CDR3 loop spans 14 amino acids. In DNA, the CDR3 is TGTGCCAGCAGTGGACAGGGTTCGGGTCAGCCCCAGCATTTT. Translating gives CASSGQGSGQPQHF.

The chain combines TRBV18 with TRBJ1-2; D unresolved. Germline V gene lookup returns CDR1 KGHSH and CDR2 LQKENI. CDR3 length: 15 residues. Trimming took off 3 bases at V and 6 bases at J, with 17 bases between the two ends. CDR3 amino acids: CASSPDRDLPDGYTF. CDR3 DNA: TGTGCCAGCTCACCCGACCGGGATTTACCAGATGGCTACACCTTC.

The V and J genes are TRBV7-6 and TRBJ1-6; D unclear. This CDR3 comprises 13 residues. V was shortened by 1 base and J by 14 bases, with 12 bases between the two germline ends. Germline V CDR1 and CDR2: SGHVS, FNYEAQ. The CDR3 nucleotides read TGTGCCAGCAGCTTAGACGGAGTCTCGTCCCTCCACTTT. Translation gives CASSLDGVSSLHF.

The rearrangement uses TRBV7-9 and TRBJ2-3; weak D call: TRBD2 (6 bases). The CDR3 consists of 13 residues. V was cut by 3 bases and J by 9 bases, with 13 bases left in between. The germline V gene has CDR1 SEHNR and CDR2 FQNEAQ (reference sequence). In DNA, the CDR3 is TGTGCCAGCAGCTTGGGCGGGGAGTACACGCAGTATTTT. This sequence encodes CASSLGGEYTQYF.

The rearrangement links TRBV9 to TRBJ1-2; D not certain. CDR3 length: 15 amino acids. The ends were cut back, 4 bases at V and 4 bases at J, with 17 bases in the middle. CDR1 is SGDLS and CDR2 is YYNGEE in the germline V gene. CDR3 nucleotides: TGTGCCAGCAGCCCCCACCGGACCTTAGGCTATGGCTACACCTTC. Translated, it gives CASSPHRTLGYGYTF.

The chain links TRBV9 to TRBJ2-7; no clear D. The CDR3 is 14 residues long. V shed 0 bases and J shed 2 bases, with 9 bases lying between them. Germline V CDR1 and CDR2: SGDLS, YYNGEE. CDR3 nucleotides: TGTGCCAGCAGCGTAGACTTAAGCCCCTACGAGCAGTACTTC. Protein product: CASSVDLSPYEQYF.

A single count supports this clone. CDR3 DNA: TGTGCCAGCAGCTTACGAACAGGAAACATTCAGTACTTC. Translation: CASSLRTGNIQYF. The chain carries TRBV5-4 and TRBJ2-4; perhaps TRBD1 as D (5 bases). CDR1 SGHNT and CDR2 YYREEE come from the germline V gene (reference sequence). There are 13 residues in the CDR3. Trimming removed 2 bases at V and 6 bases at J, with 9 bases between.

The chain carries TRBV6-6 and TRBJ1-2; D might be TRBD1 (6 bases). V shed 6 bases and J shed 4 bases, with 9 bases lying between them. Germline V gene sequence: CDR1 MNHNY, CDR2 SVGAGI (reference sequence). The CDR3 is 12 amino acids. This CDR3 reads CASSGQTYGYTF. CDR3 nucleotides: TGTGCCAGCAGCGGACAGACCTATGGCTACACCTTC.

The V call is TRBV29-1, the J call TRBJ1-1; TRBD1 matches 8 bases. This CDR3 comprises 10 residues. Per germline, CDR1 SQVTM and CDR2 ANQGSEA. V gave up 6 bases and J gave up 10 bases; unmatched junction bases: 4. CDR3: CSVDRESAFF. The DNA of the CDR3 is TGCAGCGTGGACAGGGAGTCAGCTTTCTTT.

CDR3 amino acids: CASSLGQGVNYGYTF. The CDR3 nucleotides read TGTGCCAGCAGCTTAGGACAGGGGGTTAACTATGGCTACACCTTC. V gene TRBV7-9 combines with J gene TRBJ1-2; 9 nucleotides align to TRBD1. V gave up 1 base and J gave up 1 base; unmatched junction bases: 1. Per the germline V gene, CDR1 is SEHNR and CDR2 is FQNEAQ (reference sequence). CDR3 length equals 15 residues.

The chain carries TRBV9 and TRBJ1-5; D is unresolved. With 0 bases removed from V and 9 bases from J, the gap between germline ends came to 10 bases. CDR1 is SGDLS and CDR2 is YYNGEE in the germline V gene. This CDR3 is built from 13 residues. DNA of the CDR3: TGTGCCAGCAGCGTAGATATGTATCGGCCCCAGCATTTT. It yields the protein CASSVDMYRPQHF.

This chain connects TRBV10-1 to TRBJ2-7; D perhaps matches TRBD1 (5 bases). With 5 bases removed from V and 4 bases from J, the gap between germline ends came to 12 bases. This CDR3 region has 13 residues. The germline CDR1 and CDR2 sequences are WNHNN and SYGVQD (reference sequence). The CDR3 sequence: CASSKDRRYEQYF. CDR3 nucleotides: TGCGCCAGCAGTAAAGACAGAAGATACGAGCAGTACTTC.

The chain has TRBV9 and TRBJ2-5; D uncertain. Germline loops: CDR1 SGDLS, CDR2 YYNGEE. The CDR3 sequence is 12 residues long. Deletions cut 3 bases from V and 3 bases from J, with 6 bases between. Written as DNA, the CDR3 is TGTGCCAGCAGCGGAGCGAAAGAGACCCAGTACTTC. Translated, it gives CASSGAKETQYF.

The J gene is TRBJ2-1, the V gene TRBV7-9, with D hard to call. CDR3 length: 12 amino acids. Looked up from germline, CDR1 is SEHNR and CDR2 is FQNEAQ (reference sequence). V was trimmed by 0 bases and J by 10 bases, leaving 7 bases between them. DNA of the CDR3: TGTGCCAGCAGCTTAGCTTGGCAGGAGCAGTTCTTC. Translating gives CASSLAWQEQFF. Full variable domain (remainder filled in from reference TRBV7-9 and TRBJ2-1): DTGVSQNPRHKITKRGQNVTFRCDPISEHNRLYWYRQTLGQGPEFLTYFQNEAQLEKSRLLSDRFSAERPKGSFSTLEIQRTEQGDSAMYLCASSLAWQEQFFGPGTRLTVL.

The gene calls are TRBV7-2 and TRBJ2-7, with a tentative D call TRBD1 (6 bases). CDR1 and CDR2 (germline): SGHTA, FQGNSA. Trimming cost V 5 bases and J 2 bases, with 16 bases left between them. This CDR3 is 15 amino acids long. This chain's CDR3 is CASSPGQFGAYEQYF. The CDR3 DNA is TGTGCCAGCAGCCCTGGACAGTTCGGTGCCTACGAGCAGTACTTC.

The V call is TRBV11-3, the J call TRBJ2-7, with unresolved D. The CDR3 has 14 amino acids. V was shortened by 2 bases and J by 1 base, with 9 bases between the two germline ends. Germline V gene data show CDR1 as SGHNT and CDR2 as YENEEA. The CDR3 nucleotides read TGTGCCAGCAGCTTAACTCCGCTATCCTACGAGCAGTACTTC. This sequence encodes CASSLTPLSYEQYF.

V and J are TRBV6-6 and TRBJ1-5; tentatively, D is TRBD1 (5 bases). The V end was cut by 8 bases, the J end by 0 bases, with 14 bases between. The germline CDR1 and CDR2 sequences are MNHNY and SVGAGI (reference sequence). The CDR3 runs to 15 residues. The DNA for the CDR3 is TGTGCCAGCCGCCGGGACGCTTATAGCAATCAGCCCCAGCATTTT. Translated: CASRRDAYSNQPQHF.

About this clone: One end of the junction varies from germline; a read error may be responsible. The rearrangement links TRBV6-6 to TRBJ2-7; D ambiguous. The CDR3 consists of 11 residues. Germline assignment: CDR1 MNHNY and CDR2 SVGAGI (reference sequence). The DNA for the CDR3 is TGTGCCAGCAGTGACTCCTACGAGCAGTACTTC. Its protein is CASSDSYEQYF.

The count of this clone is one. The rearrangement joins TRBV6-5 to TRBJ1-1, with no clear D. V was clipped by 4 bases and J by 3 bases, with 9 bases between them. The germline gives CDR1 MNHEY, CDR2 SVGAGI. The CDR3 spans 13 residues. The CDR3 sequence: CASSSLLYTEAFF. CDR3 DNA: TGTGCCAGCAGTTCGCTCCTATACACTGAAGCTTTCTTT.

The rearrangement joins TRBV5-1 to TRBJ1-2; 8 positions match TRBD1. J lost 4 bases, V lost 4 bases, and 9 bases had no gene match. The CDR3 length is 15 residues. The V gene's germline CDR1 is SGHRS and CDR2 YFSETQ. The CDR3, as DNA: TGCGCCAGCAGCATCCTACAGGGGGGTGGCTATGGCTACACCTTC. Its translation: CASSILQGGGYGYTF. Variable domain in full (rest from reference TRBV5-1 and TRBJ1-2): KAGVTQTPRYLIKTRGQQVTLSCSPISGHRSVSWYQQTPGQGLQFLFEYFSETQRNKGNFPGRFSGRQFSNSRSEMNVSTLELGDSALYLCASSILQGGGYGYTFGSGTRLTVV.

This clone was observed once. The chain uses TRBV6-1 and TRBJ2-5; possible D gene TRBD2, 5 bases. The germline gives CDR1 MNHNS, CDR2 SASEGT. This CDR3 is 13 amino acids long. Trimming took off 8 bases at V and 2 bases at J, with 12 bases between the two ends. The CDR3 DNA follows: TGTGCCAGCTTTACCCCGGGACAAGAGACCCAGTACTTC. Protein product: CASFTPGQETQYF.